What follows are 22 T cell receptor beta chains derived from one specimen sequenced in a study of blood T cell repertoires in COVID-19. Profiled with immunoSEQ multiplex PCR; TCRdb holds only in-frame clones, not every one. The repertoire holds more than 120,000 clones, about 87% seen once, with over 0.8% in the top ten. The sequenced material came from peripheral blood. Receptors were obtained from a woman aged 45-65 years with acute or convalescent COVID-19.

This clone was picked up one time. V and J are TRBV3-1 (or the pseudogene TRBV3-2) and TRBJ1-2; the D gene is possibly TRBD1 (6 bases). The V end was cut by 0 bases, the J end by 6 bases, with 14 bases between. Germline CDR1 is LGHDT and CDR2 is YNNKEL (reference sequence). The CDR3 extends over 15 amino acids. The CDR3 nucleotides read TGTGCCAGCAGCCAAGAGGTCAGGGGCGGAGATGGCTACACCTTC. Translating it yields CASSQEVRGGDGYTF.

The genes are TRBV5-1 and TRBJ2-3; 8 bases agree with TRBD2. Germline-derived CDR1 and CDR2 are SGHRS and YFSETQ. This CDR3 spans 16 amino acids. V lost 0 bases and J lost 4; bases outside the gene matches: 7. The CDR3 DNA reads TGCGCCAGCAGCTTGGATCCAGCGGGAGAATCAGATACGCAGTATTTT. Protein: CASSLDPAGESDTQYF.

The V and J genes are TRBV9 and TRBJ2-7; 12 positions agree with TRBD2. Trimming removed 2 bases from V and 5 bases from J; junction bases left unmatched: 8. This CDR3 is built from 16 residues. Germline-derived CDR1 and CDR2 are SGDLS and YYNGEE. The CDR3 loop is CASSVGLAGSLDEQYF. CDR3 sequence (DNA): TGTGCCAGCAGCGTTGGACTAGCGGGGAGTCTGGACGAGCAGTACTTC.

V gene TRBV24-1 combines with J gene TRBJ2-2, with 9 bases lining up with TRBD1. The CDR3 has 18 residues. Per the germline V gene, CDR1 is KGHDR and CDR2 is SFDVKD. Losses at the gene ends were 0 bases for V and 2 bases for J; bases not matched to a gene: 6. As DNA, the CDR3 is TGTGCCACCAGTGATTTGAAGGGACAGGGAGGAAACACCGGGGAGCTGTTTTTT. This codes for CATSDLKGQGGNTGELFF.

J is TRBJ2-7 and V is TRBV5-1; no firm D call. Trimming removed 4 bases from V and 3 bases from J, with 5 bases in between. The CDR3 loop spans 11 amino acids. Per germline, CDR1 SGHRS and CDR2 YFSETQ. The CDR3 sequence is CASSGNYEQYF. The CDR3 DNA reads TGCGCCAGCAGCGGCAACTACGAGCAGTACTTC.

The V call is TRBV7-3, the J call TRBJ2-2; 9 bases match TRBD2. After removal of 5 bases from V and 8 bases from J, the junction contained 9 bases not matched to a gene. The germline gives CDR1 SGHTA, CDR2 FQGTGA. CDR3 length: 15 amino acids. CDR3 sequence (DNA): TGTGCCAGCAGCCGCGGGAGGGCCAATAGTGGGGAGCTGTTTTTT. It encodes CASSRGRANSGELFF.

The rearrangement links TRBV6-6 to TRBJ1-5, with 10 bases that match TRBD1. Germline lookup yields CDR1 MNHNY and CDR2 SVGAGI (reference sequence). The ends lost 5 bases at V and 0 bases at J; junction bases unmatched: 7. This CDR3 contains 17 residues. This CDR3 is CASSRDRGMGSNQPQHF. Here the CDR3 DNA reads TGTGCCAGCAGTCGGGACAGGGGAATGGGTAGCAATCAGCCCCAGCATTTT.

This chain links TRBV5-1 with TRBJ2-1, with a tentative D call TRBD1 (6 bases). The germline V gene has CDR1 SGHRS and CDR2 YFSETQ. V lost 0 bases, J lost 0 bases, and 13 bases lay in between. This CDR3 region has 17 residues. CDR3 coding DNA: TGCGCCAGCAGCTTGGATTCAGGGGTGAGCTCCTACAATGAGCAGTTCTTC. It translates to CASSLDSGVSSYNEQFF.

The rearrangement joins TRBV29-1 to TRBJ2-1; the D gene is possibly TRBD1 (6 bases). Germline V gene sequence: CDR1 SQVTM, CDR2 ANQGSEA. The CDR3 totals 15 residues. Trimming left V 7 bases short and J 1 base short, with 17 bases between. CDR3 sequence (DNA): TGCAGCGGATCCACCGGGACATTGTCCTACAATGAGCAGTTCTTC. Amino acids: CSGSTGTLSYNEQFF.

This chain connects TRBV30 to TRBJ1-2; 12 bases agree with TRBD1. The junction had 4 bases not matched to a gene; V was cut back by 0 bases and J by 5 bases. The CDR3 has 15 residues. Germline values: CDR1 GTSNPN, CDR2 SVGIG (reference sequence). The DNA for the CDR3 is TGTGCCTGGAGTGTCGGGACAGGGGGCGCTTATGGCTACACCTTC. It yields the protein CAWSVGTGGAYGYTF. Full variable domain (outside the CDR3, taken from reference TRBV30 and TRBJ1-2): SQTIHQWPATLVQPVGSPLSLECTVEGTSNPNLYWYRQAAGRGLQLLFYSVGIGQISSEVPQNLSASRPQDRQFILSSKKLLLSDSGFYLCAWSVGTGGAYGYTFGSGTRLTVV.

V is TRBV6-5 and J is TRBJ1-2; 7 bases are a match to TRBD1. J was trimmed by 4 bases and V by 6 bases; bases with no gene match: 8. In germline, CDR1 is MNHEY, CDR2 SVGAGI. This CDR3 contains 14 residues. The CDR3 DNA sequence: TGTGCCAGCAGACAAACAGGGGCAAGCTATGGCTACACCTTC. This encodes CASRQTGASYGYTF.

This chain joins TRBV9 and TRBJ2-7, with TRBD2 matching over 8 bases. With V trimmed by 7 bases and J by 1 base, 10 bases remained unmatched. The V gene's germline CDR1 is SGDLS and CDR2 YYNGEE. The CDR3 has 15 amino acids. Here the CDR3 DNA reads TGTGCCAGCGGCCGGGAAAGCGGGAGATCCTACGAGCAGTACTTC. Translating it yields CASGRESGRSYEQYF. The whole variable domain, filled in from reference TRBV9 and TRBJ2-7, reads DSGVTQTPKHLITATGQRVTLRCSPRSGDLSVYWYQQSLDQGLQFLIQYYNGEERAKGNILERFSAQQFPDLHSELNLSSLELGDSALYFCASGRESGRSYEQYFGPGTRLTVT.

The CDR3 loop is CAWSTGGGEQFF. CDR3 in DNA: TGTGCCTGGAGTACAGGGGGCGGGGAGCAGTTCTTC. The J gene is TRBJ2-1, the V gene TRBV30; 9 bases line up with TRBD1. The CDR3 extends over 12 amino acids. Trimming removed 2 bases from V and 10 bases from J; junction bases left unmatched: 3. Per germline, CDR1 GTSNPN and CDR2 SVGIG (reference sequence).

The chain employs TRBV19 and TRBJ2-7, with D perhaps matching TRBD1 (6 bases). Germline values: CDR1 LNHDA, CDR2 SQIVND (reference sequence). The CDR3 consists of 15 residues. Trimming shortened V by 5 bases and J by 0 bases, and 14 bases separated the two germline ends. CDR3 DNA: TGTGCCAGTAGTCCCCGGACAGAGAGCTCCTACGAGCAGTACTTC. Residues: CASSPRTESSYEQYF.

The CDR3 coding sequence is TGTGCCAGCTCACCCATGACAGGGGGCGCTAGTATGGATGAGCAGTTCTTC. Translation gives CASSPMTGGASMDEQFF. This rearrangement joins TRBV18 to TRBJ2-1, with 10 bases matching TRBD1. Germline V CDR1 and CDR2: KGHSH, LQKENI. This CDR3 spans 17 amino acids. V dropped 3 bases and J dropped 8; count of bases not matched to a gene: 13.

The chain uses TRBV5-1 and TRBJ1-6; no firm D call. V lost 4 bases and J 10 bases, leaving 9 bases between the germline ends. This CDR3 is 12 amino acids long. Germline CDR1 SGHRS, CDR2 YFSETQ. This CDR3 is CASSLTESPLHF. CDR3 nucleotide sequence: TGCGCCAGCAGCCTAACAGAGTCACCCCTCCACTTT.

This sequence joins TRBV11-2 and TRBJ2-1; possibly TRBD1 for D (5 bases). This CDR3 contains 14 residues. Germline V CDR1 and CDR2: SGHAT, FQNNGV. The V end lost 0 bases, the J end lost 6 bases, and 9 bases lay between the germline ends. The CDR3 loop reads CASSLDVQGNEQFF. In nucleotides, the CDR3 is TGTGCCAGCAGCTTAGACGTCCAGGGCAATGAGCAGTTCTTC.

The CDR3 sequence is CASREDRPSGANVLTF. The CDR3, as DNA: TGTGCCAGCAGAGAGGACAGGCCCTCTGGGGCCAACGTCCTGACTTTC. The rearrangement uses TRBV7-3 and TRBJ2-6, with 7 bases that match TRBD1. The length of the CDR3 is 16 residues. The germline gives CDR1 SGHTA, CDR2 FQGTGA. Losses at the gene ends were 6 bases for V and 0 bases for J; bases not matched to a gene: 5.

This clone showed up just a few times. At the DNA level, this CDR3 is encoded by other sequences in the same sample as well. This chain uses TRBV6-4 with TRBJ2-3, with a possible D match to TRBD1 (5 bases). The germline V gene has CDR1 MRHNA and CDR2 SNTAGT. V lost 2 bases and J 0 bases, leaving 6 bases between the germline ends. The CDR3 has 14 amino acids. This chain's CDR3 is CASSDRGSTDTQYF. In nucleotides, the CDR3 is TGTGCCAGCAGTGACAGGGGTAGCACAGATACGCAGTATTTT.

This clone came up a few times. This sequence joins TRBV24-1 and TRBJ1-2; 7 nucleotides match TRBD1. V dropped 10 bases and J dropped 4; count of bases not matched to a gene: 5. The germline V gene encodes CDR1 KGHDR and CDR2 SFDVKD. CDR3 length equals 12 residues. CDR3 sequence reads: CATAGGIYGYTF. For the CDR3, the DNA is TGTGCCACGGCAGGGGGAATCTATGGCTACACCTTC.

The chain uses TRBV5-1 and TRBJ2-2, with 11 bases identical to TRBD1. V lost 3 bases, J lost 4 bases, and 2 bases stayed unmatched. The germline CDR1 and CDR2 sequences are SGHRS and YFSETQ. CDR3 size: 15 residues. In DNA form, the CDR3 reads TGCGCCAGCAGCTCGGGACAGGGGGTCACCGGGGAGCTGTTTTTT. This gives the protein CASSSGQGVTGELFF.

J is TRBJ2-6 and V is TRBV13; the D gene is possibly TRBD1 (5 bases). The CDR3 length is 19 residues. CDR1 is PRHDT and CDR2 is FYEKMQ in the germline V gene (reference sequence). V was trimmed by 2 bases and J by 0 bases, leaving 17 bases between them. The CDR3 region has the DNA TGTGCCAGCAGCTTATATGCAGGGCCGTATATCTCTGGGGCCAACGTCCTGACTTTC. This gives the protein CASSLYAGPYISGANVLTF.